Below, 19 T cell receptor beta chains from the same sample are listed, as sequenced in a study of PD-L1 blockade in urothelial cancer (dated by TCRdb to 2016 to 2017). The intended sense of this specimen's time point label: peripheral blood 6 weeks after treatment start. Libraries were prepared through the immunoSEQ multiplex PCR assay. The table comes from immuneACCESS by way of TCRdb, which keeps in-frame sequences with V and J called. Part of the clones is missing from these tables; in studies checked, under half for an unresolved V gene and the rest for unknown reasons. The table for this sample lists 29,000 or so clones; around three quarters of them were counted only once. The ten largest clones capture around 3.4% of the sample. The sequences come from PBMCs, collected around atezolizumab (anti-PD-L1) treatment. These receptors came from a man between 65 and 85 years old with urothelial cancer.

The CDR3 spells CASSQDSDFPDTQYF. CDR3 coding DNA: TGCGCCAGCAGCCAAGACTCCGACTTCCCAGATACGCAGTATTTT. V usage is TRBV4-3 and J usage is TRBJ2-3; unclear D gene. Trimming removed 0 bases from V and 4 bases from J, with 11 bases in between. This CDR3 contains 15 residues. Germline values: CDR1 LGHNA, CDR2 YSLEER.

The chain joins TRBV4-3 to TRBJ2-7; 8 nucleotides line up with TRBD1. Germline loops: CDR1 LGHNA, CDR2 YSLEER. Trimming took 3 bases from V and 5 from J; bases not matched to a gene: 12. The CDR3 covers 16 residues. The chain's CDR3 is CASSQRYDRGFNEQYF. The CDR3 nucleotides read TGCGCCAGCAGCCAGCGATACGACAGGGGATTCAACGAGCAGTACTTC.

The CDR3 nucleotides read TGTGCCAGCTCACCAAAAGCCGAGACCCAGTACTTC. Translation: CASSPKAETQYF. This chain joins TRBV18 and TRBJ2-5; unclear D gene. Germline-derived CDR1 and CDR2 are KGHSH and LQKENI. There are 12 residues in the CDR3. Between the trimmed V and J ends, which lost 2 bases and 5 bases, there was a span of 6 bases.

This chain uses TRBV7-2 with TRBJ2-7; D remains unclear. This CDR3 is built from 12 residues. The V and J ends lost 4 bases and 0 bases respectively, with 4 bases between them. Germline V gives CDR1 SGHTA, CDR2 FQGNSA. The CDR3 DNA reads TGTGCCAGCAGCTCCAACTCCTACGAGCAGTACTTC. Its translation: CASSSNSYEQYF.

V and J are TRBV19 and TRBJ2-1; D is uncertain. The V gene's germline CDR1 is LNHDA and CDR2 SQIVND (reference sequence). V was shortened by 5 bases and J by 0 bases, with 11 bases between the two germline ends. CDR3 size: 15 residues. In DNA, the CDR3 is TGTGCCAGTAGTGTAACAGATAGCTCCTACAATGAGCAGTTCTTC. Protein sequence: CASSVTDSSYNEQFF.

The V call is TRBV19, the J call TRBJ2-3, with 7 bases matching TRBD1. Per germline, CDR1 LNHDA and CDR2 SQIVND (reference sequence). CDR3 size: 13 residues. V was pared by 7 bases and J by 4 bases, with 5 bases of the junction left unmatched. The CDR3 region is CASKDRAADTQYF. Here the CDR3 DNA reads TGTGCCAGTAAAGACAGGGCCGCAGATACGCAGTATTTT.

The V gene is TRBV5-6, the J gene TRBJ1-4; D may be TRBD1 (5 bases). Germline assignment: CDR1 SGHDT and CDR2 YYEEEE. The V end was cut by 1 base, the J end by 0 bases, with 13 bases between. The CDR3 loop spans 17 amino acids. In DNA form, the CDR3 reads TGTGCCAGCAGCTTGAAGCAGGGCCATGCAACTAATGAAAAACTGTTTTTT. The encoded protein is CASSLKQGHATNEKLFF.

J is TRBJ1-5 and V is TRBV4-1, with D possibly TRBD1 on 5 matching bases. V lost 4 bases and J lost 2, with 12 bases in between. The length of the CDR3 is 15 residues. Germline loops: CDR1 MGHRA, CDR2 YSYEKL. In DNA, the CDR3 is TGCGCCAGCAGCCTAGGACATTGGGGCAATCAGCCCCAGCATTTT. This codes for CASSLGHWGNQPQHF.

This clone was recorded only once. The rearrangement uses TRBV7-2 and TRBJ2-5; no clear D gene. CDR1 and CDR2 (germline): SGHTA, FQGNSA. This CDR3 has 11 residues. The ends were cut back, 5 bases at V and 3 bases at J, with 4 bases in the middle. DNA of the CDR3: TGTGCCAGCAGCCCAAAAGAGACCCAGTACTTC. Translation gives CASSPKETQYF.

CDR3 sequence: CASRNLQGRENGYTF. As DNA, the CDR3 is TGCGCCAGCAGGAATTTACAGGGACGGGAAAATGGCTACACCTTC. The rearrangement links TRBV4-1 to TRBJ1-2; a weak D match, TRBD1 (6 bases). The CDR3 covers 15 residues. Germline CDR1 MGHRA, CDR2 YSYEKL. V was pared by 6 bases and J by 6 bases, with 20 bases between.

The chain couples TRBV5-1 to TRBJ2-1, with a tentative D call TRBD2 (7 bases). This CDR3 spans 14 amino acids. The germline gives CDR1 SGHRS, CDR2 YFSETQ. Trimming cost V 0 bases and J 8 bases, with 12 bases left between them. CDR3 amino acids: CASSLEGGRDEQFF. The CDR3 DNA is TGCGCCAGCAGCTTGGAGGGGGGGCGCGATGAGCAGTTCTTC.

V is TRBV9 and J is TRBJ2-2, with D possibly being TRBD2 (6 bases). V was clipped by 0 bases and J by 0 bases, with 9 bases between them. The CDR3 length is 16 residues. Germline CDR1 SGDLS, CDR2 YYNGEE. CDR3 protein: CASSVVSGPNTGELFF. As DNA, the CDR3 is TGTGCCAGCAGCGTAGTGAGCGGGCCGAACACCGGGGAGCTGTTTTTT.

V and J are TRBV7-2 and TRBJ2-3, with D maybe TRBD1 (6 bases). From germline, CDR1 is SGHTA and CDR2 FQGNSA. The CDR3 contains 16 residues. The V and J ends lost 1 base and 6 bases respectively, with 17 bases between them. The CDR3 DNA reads TGTGCCAGCAGCTTAGTGACAGGAGTCCAGGGCGATACGCAGTATTTT. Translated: CASSLVTGVQGDTQYF.

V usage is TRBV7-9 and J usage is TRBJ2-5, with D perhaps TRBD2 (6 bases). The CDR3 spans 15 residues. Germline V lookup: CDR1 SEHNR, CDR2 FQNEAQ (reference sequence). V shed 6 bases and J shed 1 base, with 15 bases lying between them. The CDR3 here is CASRAGRMFQETQYF. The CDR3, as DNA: TGTGCCAGCAGGGCGGGACGGATGTTCCAAGAGACCCAGTACTTC.

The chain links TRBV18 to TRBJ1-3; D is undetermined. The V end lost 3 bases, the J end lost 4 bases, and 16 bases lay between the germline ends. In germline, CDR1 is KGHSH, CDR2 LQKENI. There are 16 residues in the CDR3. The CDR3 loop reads CASSPGRTPGGNTIYF. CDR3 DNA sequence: TGTGCCAGCTCACCGGGGAGAACCCCAGGCGGAAACACCATATATTTT.

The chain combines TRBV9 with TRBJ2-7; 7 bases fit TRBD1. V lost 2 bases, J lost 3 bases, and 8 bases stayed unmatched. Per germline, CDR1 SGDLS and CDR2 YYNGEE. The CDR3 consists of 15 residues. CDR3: CASSVSTGRGYEQYF. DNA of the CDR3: TGTGCCAGCAGCGTCTCGACAGGGAGAGGCTACGAGCAGTACTTC.

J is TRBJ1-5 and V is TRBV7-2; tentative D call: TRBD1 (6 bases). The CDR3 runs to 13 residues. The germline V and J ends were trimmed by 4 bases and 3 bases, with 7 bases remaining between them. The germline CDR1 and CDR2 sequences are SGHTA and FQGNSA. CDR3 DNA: TGTGCCAGCAGCTACAGGGCCAATCAGCCCCAGCATTTT. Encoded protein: CASSYRANQPQHF.

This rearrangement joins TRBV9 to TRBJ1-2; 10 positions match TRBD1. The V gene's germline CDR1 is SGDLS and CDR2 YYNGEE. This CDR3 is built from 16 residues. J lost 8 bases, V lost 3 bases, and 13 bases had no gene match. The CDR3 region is CASSGPRDRGLGGYTF. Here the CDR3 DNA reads TGTGCCAGCAGCGGACCGCGGGACAGGGGCTTGGGAGGCTACACCTTC.

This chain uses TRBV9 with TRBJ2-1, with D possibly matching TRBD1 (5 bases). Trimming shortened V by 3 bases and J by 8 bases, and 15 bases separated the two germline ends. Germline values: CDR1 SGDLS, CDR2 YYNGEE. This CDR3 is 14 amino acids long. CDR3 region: CASSAIPDSYEQFF. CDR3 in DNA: TGTGCCAGCAGCGCCATACCAGACAGTTATGAGCAGTTCTTC. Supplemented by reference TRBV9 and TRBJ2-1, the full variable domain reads DSGVTQTPKHLITATGQRVTLRCSPRSGDLSVYWYQQSLDQGLQFLIQYYNGEERAKGNILERFSAQQFPDLHSELNLSSLELGDSALYFCASSAIPDSYEQFFGPGTRLTVL.